Listed below are T cell receptor beta chains from one sample, sequenced in a study of response to subunit inactivated influenza vaccine. MiXCR, applied by TCRdb to the RT-PCR reads, yields one record per CDR3 protein. The sample shows 530,000 or so distinct CDR3 sequences, about an eighth of them seen only once. The sample here was PBMCs from blood, taken on the day of vaccination. The receptors were sampled from a man aged 50 to 60 who received an inactivated influenza vaccine. The CDR3 runs from the conserved cysteine through the conserved F or W. The order of the fields is D gene, J gene, V gene, clone size, CDR3 protein, CDR3 DNA. The D gene is left open where the match is weak. Some rows mark clone size as missing; the rest say once, few, many or name a class of expanded clone.

TRBD2 TRBJ2-1 TRBV9 few CASSSSGRADPVSNEQFF TGTGCCAGCAGCAGTAGCGGGAGGGCCGATCCCGTGTCCAATGAGCAGTTCTTC
. TRBJ2-1 TRBV4-2 few CASSQGQFDEQFF TGTGCCAGCAGCCAAGGCCAGTTCGATGAGCAGTTCTTC
TRBD2 TRBJ2-6 TRBV7-2 . CASSLGAGASGANVLTF TGTGCCAGCAGCTTAGGAGCGGGAGCTTCCGGGGCCAACGTCCTGACTTTC
. TRBJ1-2 TRBV5-5 . CASSLLRSPGGYTF TGTGCCAGCAGCTTGTTACGGAGCCCTGGGGGCTACACCTTC
. TRBJ1-2 TRBV15 . CATSGGAANYGYTF TGTGCCACCAGTGGGGGGGCCGCAAACTATGGCTACACCTTC
TRBD1 TRBJ2-2 TRBV12-3/TRBV12-4 . CASNPRTGTGELFF TGTGCCAGCAACCCTAGGACAGGGACCGGGGAGCTGTTTTTT
TRBD2 TRBJ2-1 TRBV4-3 few CASSLTLAGGSYNEQFF TGCGCCAGCAGCCTAACACTAGCGGGAGGTTCCTACAATGAGCAGTTCTTC
. TRBJ1-5 TRBV30 . CAWAGRGGQPQHF TGTGCCTGGGCGGGGAGGGGTGGGCAGCCCCAGCATTTT
. TRBJ2-5 TRBV14 . CASSQGGQWVETQYF TGTGCCAGCAGCCAAGGGGGTCAATGGGTGGAGACCCAGTACTTC
. TRBJ2-1 TRBV7-2 few CASSLMGQKLNEQFF TGTGCCAGCAGCTTGATGGGGCAGAAACTCAATGAGCAGTTCTTC
TRBD2 TRBJ2-1 TRBV11-2 . CASSPTKAGAYNEQFF TGTGCCAGCAGCCCTACGAAGGCGGGAGCGTACAATGAGCAGTTCTTC
. TRBJ2-3 TRBV19 few CASSRERTSDTQYF TGTGCCAGTAGTAGGGAACGCACGAGCGATACGCAGTATTTT
. TRBJ1-2 TRBV28 few CASSLGTLTNYGYTF TGTGCCAGCAGTTTGGGGACACTGACTAACTATGGCTACACCTTC
TRBD1 TRBJ2-1 TRBV10-3 many CAIATGGGNEQFF TGTGCCATCGCAACAGGGGGTGGCAATGAGCAGTTCTTC
. TRBJ1-1 TRBV5-1 many CASSLARSSEAFF TGCGCCAGCAGCTTGGCCAGGAGTTCTGAAGCTTTCTTT
. TRBJ1-1 TRBV2 many CASSELEKGAFF TGTGCCAGCAGTGAGTTAGAAAAGGGGGCTTTCTTT
TRBD1 TRBJ1-2 TRBV20-1 . CSAKSDRGGGYTF TGCAGTGCCAAGTCAGACAGGGGGGGAGGCTACACCTTC
TRBD1 TRBJ2-5 TRBV10-3 . CAISELSGGETQYF TGTGCCATCAGTGAGCTTTCAGGGGGAGAGACCCAGTACTTC
. TRBJ2-7 TRBV29-1 . CSADSYEQYF TGCAGCGCCGACAGTTACGAGCAGTACTTC
. TRBJ2-7 TRBV28 few CASSLWTGTRAYEQYF TGTGCCAGCAGTTTATGGACCGGGACAAGGGCGTACGAGCAGTACTTC
. TRBJ2-3 TRBV5-1 . CASSFAGGGTDTQYF TGCGCCAGCAGCTTCGCGGGCGGAGGCACAGATACGCAGTATTTT
. TRBJ2-1 TRBV4-2 once CASSQDSTAYGNQQFF TGTGCCAGCAGCCAAGATTCCACCGCTTATGGCAATCAGCAGTTCTTC
. TRBJ2-1 TRBV5-4 . CASSLTSRGEQFF TGTGCCAGCAGCCTCACTAGTAGGGGTGAGCAGTTCTTC
. TRBJ2-6 TRBV12-5 . CASGLARAPGANVLTF TGTGCTAGTGGTTTAGCAAGGGCGCCTGGGGCCAACGTCCTGACTTTC
TRBD1 TRBJ2-1 TRBV6-2/TRBV6-3 . CASSPSLDRGPLEQFF TGTGCCAGCAGTCCTTCTCTAGACAGGGGGCCGCTTGAGCAGTTCTTC
. TRBJ2-3 TRBV12-3/TRBV12-4 many CASRGYTQYF TGTGCCAGCAGGGGATATACGCAGTATTTT
. TRBJ1-5 TRBV4-1 once CASSQDPLLGNQPQHF TGCGCCAGCAGCCAAGACCCCCTTCTAGGAAATCAGCCCCAGCATTTT
. TRBJ1-5 TRBV7-2 . CASSLARQNQPQHF TGTGCCAGCAGCTTAGCCAGACAAAATCAGCCCCAGCATTTT
. TRBJ2-2 TRBV12-3/TRBV12-4 few CASTLSRGGELFF TGTGCCAGCACTCTCTCCCGAGGTGGGGAGCTGTTTTTT
. TRBJ2-3 TRBV7-2 many CASSLGLFTDTQYF TGTGCCAGCAGCCTCGGACTATTCACAGATACGCAGTATTTT
. TRBJ2-1 TRBV7-2 few CASSLRLSRGSYNEQFF TGTGCCAGCAGCTTAAGGCTTTCGCGGGGCTCCTACAATGAGCAGTTCTTC
. TRBJ2-7 TRBV7-2 . CASSKQGGGGSVYEQYF TGTGCCAGCAGCAAACAAGGAGGGGGAGGGTCGGTGTACGAGCAGTACTTC
. TRBJ2-3 TRBV2 few CASSPPPADTQYF TGTGCCAGCAGTCCTCCCCCAGCCGATACGCAGTATTTT
. TRBJ2-3 TRBV7-7 . CASSPYREADTQYF TGTGCCAGCAGCCCCTACAGGGAGGCAGATACGCAGTATTTT
TRBD2 TRBJ2-3 TRBV20-1 . CSARGGLAGARTDTQYF TGCAGTGCTAGAGGTGGACTAGCGGGGGCGCGCACAGATACGCAGTATTTT
. TRBJ2-1 TRBV3-1 . CASSQVRLVHNEQFF TGTGCCAGCAGCCAAGTACGACTGGTTCACAATGAGCAGTTCTTC
. TRBJ2-1 TRBV29-1 . CSVEVRLVTYNEQFF TGCAGCGTTGAAGTACGACTTGTGACCTACAATGAGCAGTTCTTC
. TRBJ1-5 TRBV12-3/TRBV12-4 many CASSTSDGGGQPQHF TGTGCCAGCAGCACATCGGACGGGGGAGGACAGCCCCAGCATTTT
TRBD2 TRBJ2-1 TRBV3-1 many CASSQTSGRSYNEQFF TGTGCCAGCAGCCAGACTAGCGGCCGCTCCTACAATGAGCAGTTCTTC
TRBD1 TRBJ2-1 TRBV5-1 few CASSLVGQGADEQFF TGCGCCAGCAGCTTGGTAGGACAGGGGGCCGATGAGCAGTTCTTC
. TRBJ1-6 TRBV29-1 . CSVSGGDNSPLHF TGCAGCGTTTCCGGAGGCGATAATTCACCCCTCCACTTT
TRBD2 TRBJ2-2 TRBV10-2 many CASHWGLAGAGELFF TGCGCCAGCCACTGGGGACTAGCGGGAGCTGGGGAGCTGTTTTTT
TRBD1 TRBJ1-3 TRBV9 . CASSAEDRGGDTIYF TGTGCCAGCAGCGCCGAAGACAGGGGAGGGGACACCATATATTTT
. TRBJ2-7 TRBV20-1 many CSAREGTSYEQYF TGCAGTGCTAGAGAGGGCACCTCCTACGAGCAGTACTTC
TRBD1 TRBJ1-2 TRBV5-6 many CASSPTGVGGYTF TGTGCCAGCAGCCCTACAGGGGTCGGTGGCTACACCTTC
. TRBJ1-1 TRBV5-5 few CASSNGYRARGTEAFF TGTGCCAGCAGCAACGGATACAGGGCTCGCGGCACTGAAGCTTTCTTT
TRBD2 TRBJ2-5 TRBV20-1 few CSARGLAGGGQETQYF TGCAGTGCTAGAGGACTAGCGGGGGGGGGACAAGAGACCCAGTACTTC
. TRBJ1-3 TRBV9 . CASSVVGGGNTIYF TGTGCCAGCAGCGTAGTAGGTGGGGGAAACACCATATATTTT
. TRBJ2-1 TRBV29-1 . CSVYKGLQDYNEQFF TGCAGCGTGTACAAAGGGCTCCAGGATTACAATGAGCAGTTCTTC
. TRBJ2-2 TRBV3-1 . CASSQGRSTGELFF TGTGCCAGCAGCCAAGGAAGGAGCACCGGGGAGCTGTTTTTT
. TRBJ2-6 TRBV5-4 . CASSPTLAGANVLTF TGTGCCAGCAGCCCCACTCTTGCTGGGGCCAACGTCCTGACTTTC